A single TCR beta chain is shown here with its context. Germline V gene data show CDR1 as SGHTA and CDR2 as FQGNSA. This CDR3 contains 17 residues. V gave up 3 bases and J gave up 15 bases; unmatched junction bases: 19. The data are from a study of blood T cell repertoires in COVID-19. Across the whole study: Acute-phase and convalescent COVID-19 samples originated in the United States, Italy and Spain. T cells, B-cell-depleted T cells, or PBMCs provided the cDNA or gDNA that served as material.

In the authors' methods: Amplification of reference gene primers provided the estimated nucleated cell counts. Clones were sequenced by immunoSEQ multiplex PCR, and TCRdb holds only the in-frame ones, with some missing. V and J calls and clone size are given by that table; D and trimming were obtained from the DNA. The profile shows just over 45,000 clones, 87% of them singletons. The rearrangement links TRBV7-2 to TRBJ2-1; 11 bases align to TRBD2. Sequencing was performed on peripheral blood. This sequence was found in a human donor in a cohort sampled during active COVID-19. The CDR3 loop reads CASSFLGYLAGGGGRFF. The CDR3 DNA sequence: TGTGCCAGCAGCTTTCTGGGTTATCTAGCGGGAGGCGGGGGTAGGTTCTTC.